This T cell receptor beta chain was sequenced in a study of T cell responses to AZD1222 COVID-19 vaccine. The germline CDR1 and CDR2 sequences are LGHDT and YNNKEL (reference sequence). The length of the CDR3 is 15 residues. V was shortened by 0 bases and J by 5 bases, with 11 bases between the two germline ends. The data were produced by immunoSEQ multiplex PCR, yet TCRdb's version contains in-frame clones alone and is incomplete. The repertoire includes roughly 140,000 clones, around nine tenths of them detected once, and about 3% sits in the top ten. The TCR comes from an adult in good health. J is TRBJ1-5 and V is TRBV3-1 (or the pseudogene TRBV3-2), with D perhaps matching TRBD1 (5 bases). Here the sequenced sample was peripheral blood, taken on day 0 of MenACWY control vaccination. The chain's CDR3 is CASSQDLGGYQPQHF. The CDR3 DNA reads as TGTGCCAGCAGCCAAGATCTTGGGGGGTATCAGCCCCAGCATTTT.